The text below deals with one T cell receptor (beta chain). Its antigen is currently unknown. These data are taken from a study of shared clonotypes between healthy human individuals. Assay: immunoSEQ multiplex PCR; the TCRdb copy retains only in-frame clones and omits some. The data hold more than 2,000,000 clones, with about 92% observed a single time. Losses at the gene ends were 9 bases for V and 2 bases for J; bases not matched to a gene: 8. The germline V gene encodes CDR1 SNHLY and CDR2 FYNNEI. The length of the CDR3 is 14 residues. Study-level points and caveats: Rarefaction indicated that sorted-subset sequencing remained incomplete although depth was large.

The sequence derives from a man aged 18 to 29 in good health. Some clones in this sample may be carry-over from other donors' samples. Input material: naive CD4+ T cells from PBMCs. Documented subset: CD45RA+ positively selected. This chain links TRBV2 with TRBJ1-2, with TRBD1 matching 8 bases. CDR3 amino acids: CARPGQGLNYGYTF. In DNA, the CDR3 is TGTGCCAGACCTGGACAGGGTTTAAACTATGGCTACACCTTC. Together with reference TRBV2 and TRBJ1-2, the CDR3 gives the full variable domain: EPEVTQTPSHQVTQMGQEVILRCVPISNHLYFYWYRQILGQKVEFLVSFYNNEISEKSEIFDDQFSVERPDGSNFTLKIRSTKLEDSAMYFCARPGQGLNYGYTFGSGTRLTVV.